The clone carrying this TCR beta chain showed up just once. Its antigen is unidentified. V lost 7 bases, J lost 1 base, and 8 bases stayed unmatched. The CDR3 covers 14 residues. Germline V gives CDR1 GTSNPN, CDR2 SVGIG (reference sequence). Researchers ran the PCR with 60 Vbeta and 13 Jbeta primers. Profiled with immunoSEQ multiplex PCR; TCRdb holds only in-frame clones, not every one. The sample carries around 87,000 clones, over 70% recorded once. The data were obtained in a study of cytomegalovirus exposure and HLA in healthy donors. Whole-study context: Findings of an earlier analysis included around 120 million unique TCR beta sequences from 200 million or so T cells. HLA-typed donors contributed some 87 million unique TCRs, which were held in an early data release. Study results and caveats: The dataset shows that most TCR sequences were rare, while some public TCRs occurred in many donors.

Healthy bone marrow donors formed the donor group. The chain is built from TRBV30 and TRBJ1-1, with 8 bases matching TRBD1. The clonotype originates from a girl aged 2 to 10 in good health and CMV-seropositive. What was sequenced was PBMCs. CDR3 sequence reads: CAFARDRRNTEAFF. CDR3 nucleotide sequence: TGTGCCTTCGCCCGGGACAGGCGGAACACTGAAGCTTTCTTT.